These T cell receptor beta chains were read from a single sample in a study of T cells after yellow fever vaccination. One entry per CDR3 protein results from TCRdb running MiXCR on the 5' RACE reads. The table includes hundreds of thousands of distinct CDR3 sequences, approximately 3.8% detected once. The material was PBMCs, obtained on the day of the yellow fever booster vaccination. All receptors come from a man younger than 35 who received the YFV17D yellow fever vaccine. The CDR3 runs from the conserved cysteine through the conserved F or W. The D gene is left open where the match is weak. Size values are once, few and many counts, or a class for expanded clones, and some rows have none.

.,15,few,TRBV18,TRBJ2-3,TGTGCCAGCTCGGAGCTAGTGGCGGGCACAGATACGCAGTATTTT,CASSELVAGTDTQYF
.,16,many,TRBV7-9,TRBJ2-3,TGTGCCAGCAGCTTAGCGTACGGGTTGAGCACAGATACGCAGTATTTT,CASSLAYGLSTDTQYF
TRBD2,13,.,TRBV28,TRBJ2-3,TGTGCCAGCAGTTTCCATACCGGGACTAGCACGTATTTT,CASSFHTGTSTYF
TRBD1,15,many,TRBV7-6,TRBJ2-3,TGTGCCAGCAGCTCCACAGGGGTTGAATTGGATACGCAGTATTTT,CASSSTGVELDTQYF
TRBD2,14,many,TRBV25-1,TRBJ2-1,TGTGCCAGCAGACTAGCGGGGGGAGACAATGAGCAGTTCTTC,CASRLAGGDNEQFF
.,15,.,TRBV5-4,TRBJ1-3,TGTGCCAGCAGCTCAAAGGATATCTCTGGAAACACCATATATTTT,CASSSKDISGNTIYF
.,14,few,TRBV5-1,TRBJ1-1,TGCGCCAGCAGCTTCCACAGAGCGAACACTGAAGCTTTCTTT,CASSFHRANTEAFF
.,15,many,TRBV12-3/TRBV12-4,TRBJ1-1,TGTGCCAGCAGTTTTCTTGACATCCCCTTCACTGAAGCTTTCTTT,CASSFLDIPFTEAFF
.,16,many,TRBV7-9,TRBJ1-3,TGTGCCAGCAGCTTCCGACGGGCGGACACTGGAAACACCATATATTTT,CASSFRRADTGNTIYF
.,15,.,TRBV11-2,TRBJ2-5,TGTGCCAGCGGGAGAGGTGGGCCGGGCCGGGAGACCCAGTACTTC,CASGRGGPGRETQYF
.,15,few,TRBV5-1,TRBJ2-2,TGCGCCAGCAGCTTACGTCCATTTGTGTCCGGGGAGCTGTTTTTT,CASSLRPFVSGELFF
.,14,few,TRBV10-3,TRBJ1-6,TGTGCCATCACCCAGGGTGGGATTAATTCACCCCTCCACTTT,CAITQGGINSPLHF
.,14,.,TRBV29-1,TRBJ2-7,TGCAGCGCCAAAAACCCAGGAGAGTACAACGAGCAGTACTTC,CSAKNPGEYNEQYF
.,16,few,TRBV28,TRBJ2-5,TGTGCCAGCAGCCCCCGGAGGGGGGGACCCCAAGAGACCCAGTACTTC,CASSPRRGGPQETQYF
.,14,few,TRBV20-1,TRBJ1-1,TGCAGTGCTGTGGATAGGGGGGGGAACACTGAAGCTTTCTTT,CSAVDRGGNTEAFF
.,13,many,TRBV6-5,TRBJ1-5,TGTGCCAGCAGCACCGGACTCCAGCAGCCCCAGCATTTT,CASSTGLQQPQHF
.,15,many,TRBV7-2,TRBJ2-2,TGTGCCAGCAGCTTAGGGCCATACGGCACCGGGGAGCTGTTTTTT,CASSLGPYGTGELFF
.,11,few,TRBV29-1,TRBJ1-1,TGCAGCTACGGTTTTAACACTGAAGCTTTCTTT,CSYGFNTEAFF
.,12,.,TRBV11-2,TRBJ2-1,TGTGCCAGCAGCTACTCTAACAATGAGCAGTTCTTC,CASSYSNNEQFF
TRBD1,14,many,TRBV7-9,TRBJ1-6,TGTGCCAGCAGCTCACAGGGGGCCTACTCACCCCTCCACTTT,CASSSQGAYSPLHF
TRBD1,14,many,TRBV28,TRBJ1-1,TGTGCCAGCAGTTTACCAGGGGGCCTGCGTGTAGCTTTCTTT,CASSLPGGLRVAFF
.,15,few,TRBV4-1,TRBJ2-2,TGCGCCAGCAGCCACGGTTATAGTCGCGCCGGGGAGCTGTTTTTT,CASSHGYSRAGELFF
TRBD1,13,.,TRBV7-8,TRBJ1-2,TGTGCCAGCAGCCCGACAGGGATCCATGGCTACACCTTC,CASSPTGIHGYTF
.,10,many,TRBV20-1,TRBJ2-5,TGCAGTGCAGGCCTGTTGACCCAGTACTTC,CSAGLLTQYF
.,15,many,TRBV5-1,TRBJ2-7,TGCGCCAGCAGCTTGACAGGCACTATTACCTACGAGCAGTACTTC,CASSLTGTITYEQYF
TRBD1,14,many,TRBV5-6,TRBJ2-5,TGTGCCAGCAGCACACCCGGGACAGGCGAGACCCAGTACTTC,CASSTPGTGETQYF
.,14,many,TRBV7-8,TRBJ2-7,TGTGCCAGCAGCTTAGGCGGGTATCAGTACGAGCAGTACTTC,CASSLGGYQYEQYF
.,14,few,TRBV9,TRBJ2-2,TGTGCCAGCAGCGTAGAGGTAGTATCCGGGGAGCTGTTTTTT,CASSVEVVSGELFF
.,13,few,TRBV4-3,TRBJ1-5,TGCGCCAGCAGCACTCGGACATCGGAGCCCCAGCATTTT,CASSTRTSEPQHF
.,15,few,TRBV6-5,TRBJ2-7,TGTGCCAGCAGTTACGGGGTCGCGGTGCCCTACGAGCAGTACTTC,CASSYGVAVPYEQYF
.,13,many,TRBV5-6,TRBJ2-1,TGTGCCAGCAGCTGGACCGCAGCTAATGAGCAGTTCTTC,CASSWTAANEQFF
.,14,many,TRBV7-3,TRBJ2-3,TGTGCCAGCAGCTTAAGGGGGCGCACAGATACGCAGTATTTT,CASSLRGRTDTQYF
.,14,few,TRBV7-2,TRBJ2-3,TGTGCCAGCAGGTGGACTACTTCCACAGATACGCAGTATTTT,CASRWTTSTDTQYF
.,13,many,TRBV6-6,TRBJ1-2,TGTGCCAGCACCCAGGGAACTTACTATGGCTACACCTTC,CASTQGTYYGYTF
.,13,many,TRBV7-2,TRBJ2-7,TGTGCCAGCAGCTTAGAACTAGTCCGCGAGCAGTACTTC,CASSLELVREQYF
.,17,many,TRBV7-2,TRBJ2-5,TGTGCCAGCAGCTTAGGGGTCCAGGAATGGGTCGGAGAGACCCAGTACTTC,CASSLGVQEWVGETQYF
.,14,many,TRBV9,TRBJ2-3,TGTGCCAGCAGCGTAGAGGGGGGGGCCAATACGCAGTATTTT,CASSVEGGANTQYF
TRBD2,16,.,TRBV6-2/TRBV6-3,TRBJ2-5,TGTGCCAGCAGTTACCTAGCGGGGGGGCCTTGGGAGACCCAGTACTTC,CASSYLAGGPWETQYF
TRBD1,14,few,TRBV24-1,TRBJ2-3,TGTGCCACCAGTGATCAGGGGGCGACAGATACGCAGTATTTT,CATSDQGATDTQYF
.,14,many,TRBV6-5,TRBJ1-4,TGTGCCAGCAGTTACTGGCGGCCGGGGGAAAAACTGTTTTTT,CASSYWRPGEKLFF
.,14,many,TRBV5-5,TRBJ2-1,TGTGCCAGCAGCTCGGGGACCCCGCGCGATGAGCAGTTCTTC,CASSSGTPRDEQFF
.,16,few,TRBV20-1,TRBJ2-1,TGCAGTGCTAGAGCTGGGACGGCTAGCTCCTACAATGAGCAGTTCTTC,CSARAGTASSYNEQFF
.,14,.,TRBV18,TRBJ1-2,TGTGCCAGCTCACCGCGTGAGGGAGGGACCAGCTACACCTTC,CASSPREGGTSYTF
.,12,many,TRBV7-2,TRBJ2-1,TGTGCCAGCAGCTTAAGGCGAGATGAGCAGTTCTTC,CASSLRRDEQFF
.,13,.,TRBV6-1,TRBJ1-4,TGTGCCAGCGAGGCTGGGGGTAATGAAAAACTGTTTTTT,CASEAGGNEKLFF
.,16,few,TRBV9,TRBJ2-1,TGTGCCAGCAGCGTAGCTAACGGCCTCTACTACAATGAGCAGTTCTTC,CASSVANGLYYNEQFF
TRBD1,15,many,TRBV7-9,TRBJ1-3,TGTGCCAGCAGCTTGACAGGGTTGGGTGGAAACACCATATATTTT,CASSLTGLGGNTIYF
.,16,few,TRBV7-2,TRBJ1-2,TGTGCCAGCAGCTTATCCCATTGGGGTTGGGGCTCTGGCTACACCTTC,CASSLSHWGWGSGYTF
TRBD2,16,many,TRBV11-2,TRBJ2-1,TGTGCCAGCAGCTTAGTGTTAGCGGGGTCCTCGGATGAGCAGTTCTTC,CASSLVLAGSSDEQFF
.,14,.,TRBV7-7,TRBJ2-5,TGTGCCAGCAGCTTAGGTCTAAACCAAGAGACCCAGTACTTC,CASSLGLNQETQYF
.,14,.,TRBV5-6,TRBJ1-2,TGTGCCAGCAGCTCCCCCCGGGCAGCGTGGGGCTACACCTTC,CASSSPRAAWGYTF
.,14,.,TRBV19,TRBJ1-1,TGTGCCAGTAGTATCGGAACAGGGCGGACTGAAGCTTTCTTT,CASSIGTGRTEAFF
.,13,few,TRBV9,TRBJ1-1,TGTGCCAGCAGCTCCCGACGTGACACTGAAGCTTTCTTT,CASSSRRDTEAFF
.,16,few,TRBV9,TRBJ2-4,TGTGCCAGCAGCGGAAAGTGGGAACTAGCCAAAAACATTCAGTACTTC,CASSGKWELAKNIQYF
TRBD2,15,.,TRBV6-1,TRBJ2-7,TGTGCCAGCACCGTCAGCGGGACCCTTTTGTACGAGCAGTACTTC,CASTVSGTLLYEQYF
.,14,few,TRBV12-3/TRBV12-4,TRBJ2-7,TGTGCCAGCAGTCATGGGGCCTTGCCTCACGAGCAGTACTTC,CASSHGALPHEQYF
TRBD1,12,many,TRBV5-1,TRBJ1-2,TGCGCCAGCAGCGACAGGGCAAAAGGCTACACCTTC,CASSDRAKGYTF
.,13,many,TRBV12-3/TRBV12-4,TRBJ1-1,TGTGCCAGCAGTTTATCGCTCGGGGTTGAAGCTTTCTTT,CASSLSLGVEAFF
TRBD2,19,few,TRBV25-1,TRBJ2-1,TGTGCCAGCAGAGCCTCGGTAGCGGGGGGCCAGAGCTCCTACAATGAGCAGTTCTTC,CASRASVAGGQSSYNEQFF